This entry concerns a single TCR beta chain. The antigen remains undetermined. This CDR3 region has 16 residues. Germline values: CDR1 SGHAT, CDR2 FQNNGV. Trimming cost V 7 bases and J 7 bases; bases outside gene matches: 15. Clones were read by immunoSEQ multiplex PCR, and TCRdb kept only the in-frame ones, dropping some. The sample consists of 100,000 to 150,000 clones, approximately 89% of them appearing once. This sample was included in a study of T cell responses to AZD1222 COVID-19 vaccine. The study's findings and limits: Receipt of two AZD1222 doses was followed by a rise in Spike-specific TCR breadth and depth. Researchers report vaccine-associated CD4 TCRs spanning spike, with dominance at 160-218 and 743-854.

The sequencing here drew on peripheral blood, taken 28 days after the second AZD1222 dose. This sequence originates from an adult who received the AZD1222 COVID-19 vaccine. This chain connects TRBV11-2 to TRBJ1-4; 7 positions agree with TRBD1. This chain's CDR3 is CASNSIPHRGIEKLFF. Here the CDR3 DNA reads TGTGCCAGCAACTCGATCCCACACAGGGGTATTGAAAAACTGTTTTTT.